This T cell receptor (beta chain) stems from a study of blood T cell repertoires in COVID-19. This CDR3 is built from 14 residues. The V segment lost 4 bases and the J segment 1 base; nucleotides outside the gene matches: 1. CDR1 is SGHDT and CDR2 is YYEEEE in the germline V gene. Methods used by the authors: Estimated nucleated cell counts came from reference gene primer amplification. The repertoire was sequenced with immunoSEQ multiplex PCR; TCRdb's copy has only in-frame clones and lacks some. V and J calls and clone size are as listed in that table; D and trimming were resolved from the DNA. The table has roughly 180,000 clones, nearly 80% seen once. All enrollees were about 18 to 95 years old and from 20 to 25 US areas.

The clonotype originates from a man in his sixties who had been exposed to COVID-19. V is TRBV5-6 and J is TRBJ1-1, with 10 bases lining up with TRBD1. The specimen sequenced was PBMCs or T cells enriched from blood (not recorded which). The DNA for the CDR3 is TGTGCCAGCAGCGGGGACAGGGGGAACACTGAAGCTTTCTTT. Translation: CASSGDRGNTEAFF.